This note documents a single TCR beta chain sequence. The antigen is not known. This sample was included in a study of cytomegalovirus exposure and HLA in healthy donors. General study points: One variant, a missense change in DCLRE1C, was linked in a later analysis to TCR beta V- and J-gene trimming. Most of the TCR beta V segments (in an earlier analysis) were productive either about 87% or about 30% of the time.

Donors likely had unrecorded immune exposures despite being nominally healthy when sampled. The CDR3 sequence is 16 residues long. The germline gives CDR1 SGHVS, CDR2 FNYEAQ. The germline V and J ends were trimmed by 1 base and 1 base, with 12 bases remaining between them. The PCR was carried out with 60 Vbeta primers and 13 Jbeta primers. TCRdb keeps only in-frame clones here, not all; method: immunoSEQ multiplex PCR. Seen here are fewer than 200,000 clones, 80% to 85% observed once, and the top ten hold 0.8% to 1.3%. The receptor was isolated from a man aged 30-40 years in good health and CMV-seronegative. Input material: PBMCs. The rearrangement joins TRBV7-6 to TRBJ2-3; TRBD2 might be the D (6 bases). CDR3 sequence: CASSLVAAGRTDTQYF. The CDR3 bases are TGTGCCAGCAGCTTAGTAGCGGCGGGACGCACAGATACGCAGTATTTT.